This TCR beta chain was identified in a study of T cell responses to AZD1222 COVID-19 vaccine. This clone has a single count. The antigen remains unidentified. The study's findings and limits: Clonal diversity may have been underestimated, and the donors were mostly white British, with more females than males.

Here immunoSEQ multiplex PCR was the method, and the copy in TCRdb shows in-frame clones only, minus some. The data hold tens of thousands of clones, with about 90% observed a single time. J lost 7 bases, V lost 4 bases, and 5 bases had no gene match. There are 15 residues in the CDR3. Germline CDR1 is SGHAT and CDR2 is FQNNGV. The source is an adult in good health. Sequencing used peripheral blood, obtained on day 0 of AZD1222 vaccination. The J gene is TRBJ2-1, the V gene TRBV11-2, with 12 bases fitting TRBD2. CDR3 DNA sequence: TGTGCCAGCAGCTGGACCGGGACTAGCGGGAATGAGCAGTTCTTC. Translated: CASSWTGTSGNEQFF.